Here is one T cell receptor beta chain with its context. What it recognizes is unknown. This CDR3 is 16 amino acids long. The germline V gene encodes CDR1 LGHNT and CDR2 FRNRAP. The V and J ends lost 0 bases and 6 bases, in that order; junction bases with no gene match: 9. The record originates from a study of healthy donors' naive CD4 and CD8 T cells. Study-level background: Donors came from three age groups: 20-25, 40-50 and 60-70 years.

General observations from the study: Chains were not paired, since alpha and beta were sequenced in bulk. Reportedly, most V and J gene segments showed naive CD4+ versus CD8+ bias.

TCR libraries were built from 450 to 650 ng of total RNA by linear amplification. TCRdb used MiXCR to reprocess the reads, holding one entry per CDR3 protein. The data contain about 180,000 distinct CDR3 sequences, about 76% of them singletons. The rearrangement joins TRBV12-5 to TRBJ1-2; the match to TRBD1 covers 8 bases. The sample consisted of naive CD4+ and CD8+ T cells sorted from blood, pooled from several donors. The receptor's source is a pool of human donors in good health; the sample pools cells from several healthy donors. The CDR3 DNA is TGTGCTAGTGGTTTGGTCCTCCGGGACAGGAGAGATGGCTACACCTTC. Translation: CASGLVLRDRRDGYTF.